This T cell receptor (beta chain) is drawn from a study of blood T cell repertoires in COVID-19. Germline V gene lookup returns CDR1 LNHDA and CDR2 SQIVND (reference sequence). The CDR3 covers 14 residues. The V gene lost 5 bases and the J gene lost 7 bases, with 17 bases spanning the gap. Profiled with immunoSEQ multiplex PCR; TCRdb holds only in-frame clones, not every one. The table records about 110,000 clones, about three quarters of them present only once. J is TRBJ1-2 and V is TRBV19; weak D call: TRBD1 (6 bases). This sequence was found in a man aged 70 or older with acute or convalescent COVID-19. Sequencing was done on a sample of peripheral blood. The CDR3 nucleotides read TGTGCCAGTAGTGCATCAGGGGTGGGGAGTGGCTACACCTTC. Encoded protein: CASSASGVGSGYTF.